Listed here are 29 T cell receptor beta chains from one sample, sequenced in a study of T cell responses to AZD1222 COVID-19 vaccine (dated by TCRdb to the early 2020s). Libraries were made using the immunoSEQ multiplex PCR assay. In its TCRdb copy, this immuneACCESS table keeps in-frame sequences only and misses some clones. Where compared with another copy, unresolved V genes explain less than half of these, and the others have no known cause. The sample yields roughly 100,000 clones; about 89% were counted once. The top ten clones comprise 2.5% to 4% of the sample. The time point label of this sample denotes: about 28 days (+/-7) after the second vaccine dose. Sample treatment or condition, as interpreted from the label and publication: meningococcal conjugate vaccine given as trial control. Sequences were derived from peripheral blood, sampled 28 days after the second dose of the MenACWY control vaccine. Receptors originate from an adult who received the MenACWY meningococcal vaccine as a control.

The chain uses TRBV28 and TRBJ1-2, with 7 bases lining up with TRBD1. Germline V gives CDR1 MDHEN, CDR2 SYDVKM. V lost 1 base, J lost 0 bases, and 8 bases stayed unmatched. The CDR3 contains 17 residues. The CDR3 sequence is CASSLSPGTAANYGYTF. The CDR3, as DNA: TGTGCCAGCAGTTTATCTCCCGGGACAGCAGCTAACTATGGCTACACCTTC.

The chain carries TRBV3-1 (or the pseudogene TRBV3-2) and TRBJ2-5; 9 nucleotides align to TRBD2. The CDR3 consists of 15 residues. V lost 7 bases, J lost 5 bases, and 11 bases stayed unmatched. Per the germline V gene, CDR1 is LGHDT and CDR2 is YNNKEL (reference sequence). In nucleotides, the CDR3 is TGTGCCAGCAAAGGCGGGGGGGCCGTAGGGGAGACCCAGTACTTC. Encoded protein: CASKGGGAVGETQYF.

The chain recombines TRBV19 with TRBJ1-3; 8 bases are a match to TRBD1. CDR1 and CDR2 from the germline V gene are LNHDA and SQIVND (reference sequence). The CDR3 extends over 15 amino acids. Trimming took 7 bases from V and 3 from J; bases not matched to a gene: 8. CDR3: CASTSTGDSGNTIYF. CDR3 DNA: TGTGCCAGTACCTCGACAGGGGATAGTGGAAACACCATATATTTT.

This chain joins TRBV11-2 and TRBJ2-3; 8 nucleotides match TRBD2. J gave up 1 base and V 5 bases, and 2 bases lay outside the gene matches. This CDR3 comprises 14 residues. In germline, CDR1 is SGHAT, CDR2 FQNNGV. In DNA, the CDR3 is TGTGCCAGCAGCAAGACTAGCGGCACAGATACGCAGTATTTT. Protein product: CASSKTSGTDTQYF.

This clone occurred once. CDR3 protein: CASSLNRANYGYTF. DNA of the CDR3: TGTGCCAGCAGTTTGAACAGAGCTAACTATGGCTACACCTTC. The chain has TRBV28 and TRBJ1-2; D gene ambiguous. From germline, CDR1 is MDHEN and CDR2 SYDVKM. The V end was cut by 3 bases, the J end by 0 bases, with 8 bases between. The CDR3 runs 14 residues.

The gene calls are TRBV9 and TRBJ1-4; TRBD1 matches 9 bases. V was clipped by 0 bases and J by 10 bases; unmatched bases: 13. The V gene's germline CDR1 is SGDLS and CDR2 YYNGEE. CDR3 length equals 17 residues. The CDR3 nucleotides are TGTGCCAGCAGCGTAGGGCCGACAGGGGGAGATGCGGGAAAACTGTTTTTT. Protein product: CASSVGPTGGDAGKLFF.

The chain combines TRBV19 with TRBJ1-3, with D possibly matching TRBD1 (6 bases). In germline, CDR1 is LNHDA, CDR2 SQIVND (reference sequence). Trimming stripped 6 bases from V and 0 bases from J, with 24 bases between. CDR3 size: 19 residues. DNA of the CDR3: TGTGCCAGTAGAGGTAGAGGTCAGGGGAAGGCTAACTCTGGAAACACCATATATTTT. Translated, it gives CASRGRGQGKANSGNTIYF.

The CDR3 protein is CASTIFSFRTGGTGELFF. Here the CDR3 DNA reads TGTGCCAGCACTATTTTTAGTTTTAGGACAGGGGGCACCGGGGAGCTGTTTTTT. The chain has TRBV28 and TRBJ2-2; 10 nucleotides align to TRBD1. V was clipped by 7 bases and J by 4 bases; unmatched bases: 15. CDR1 is MDHEN, CDR2 SYDVKM, per germline. The CDR3 is 18 amino acids.

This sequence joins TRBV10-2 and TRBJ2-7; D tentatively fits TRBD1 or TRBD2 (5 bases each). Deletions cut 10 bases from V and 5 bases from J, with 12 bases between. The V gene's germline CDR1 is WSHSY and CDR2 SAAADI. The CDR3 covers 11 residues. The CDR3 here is CATEGRDEQYF. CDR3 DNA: TGCGCCACAGAGGGCAGGGACGAGCAGTACTTC.

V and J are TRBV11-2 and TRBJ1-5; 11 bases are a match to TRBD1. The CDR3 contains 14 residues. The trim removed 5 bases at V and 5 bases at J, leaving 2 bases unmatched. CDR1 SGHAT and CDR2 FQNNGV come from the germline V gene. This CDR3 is CASSRDRGDQPQHF. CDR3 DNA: TGTGCCAGCAGCAGGGACAGGGGGGATCAGCCCCAGCATTTT.

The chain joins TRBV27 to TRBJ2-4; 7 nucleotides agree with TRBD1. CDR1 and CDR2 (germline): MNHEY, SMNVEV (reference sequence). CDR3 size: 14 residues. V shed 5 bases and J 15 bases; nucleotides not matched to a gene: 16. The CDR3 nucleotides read TGTGCCAGCAGTCCCACGACAGGGTCGTCTGTTGGGTACTTC. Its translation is CASSPTTGSSVGYF.

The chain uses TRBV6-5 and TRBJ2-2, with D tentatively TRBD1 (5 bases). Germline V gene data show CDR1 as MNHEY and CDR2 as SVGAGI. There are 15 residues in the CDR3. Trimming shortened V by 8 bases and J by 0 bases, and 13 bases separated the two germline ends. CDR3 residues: CASGRQFANTGELFF. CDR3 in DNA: TGTGCCAGCGGTAGACAGTTCGCGAACACCGGGGAGCTGTTTTTT.

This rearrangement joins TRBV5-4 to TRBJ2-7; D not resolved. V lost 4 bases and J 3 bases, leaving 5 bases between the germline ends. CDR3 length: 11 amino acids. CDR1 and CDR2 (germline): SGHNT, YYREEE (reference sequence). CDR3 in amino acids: CASSQYYEQYF. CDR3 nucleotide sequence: TGTGCCAGCAGCCAGTACTACGAGCAGTACTTC.

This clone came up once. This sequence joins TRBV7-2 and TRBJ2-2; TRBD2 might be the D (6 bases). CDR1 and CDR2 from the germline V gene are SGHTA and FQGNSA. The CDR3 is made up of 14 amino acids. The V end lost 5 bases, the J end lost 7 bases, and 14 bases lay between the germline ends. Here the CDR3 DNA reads TGTGCCAGCAGCGACGACGGGGGTGGCGGGGAGCTGTTTTTT. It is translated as CASSDDGGGGELFF.

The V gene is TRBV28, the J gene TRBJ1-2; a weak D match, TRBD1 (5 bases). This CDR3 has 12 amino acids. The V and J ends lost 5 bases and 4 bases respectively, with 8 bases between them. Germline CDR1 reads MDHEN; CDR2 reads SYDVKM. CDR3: CASSTGAYGYTF. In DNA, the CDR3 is TGTGCCAGCAGTACAGGTGCCTATGGCTACACCTTC.

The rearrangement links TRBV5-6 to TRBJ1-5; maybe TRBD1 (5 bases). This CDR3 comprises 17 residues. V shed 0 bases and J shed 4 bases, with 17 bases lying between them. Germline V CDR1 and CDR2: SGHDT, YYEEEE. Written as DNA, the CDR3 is TGTGCCAGCAGCTTGGGCAGGGCCGGGGGGAGGAATCAGCCCCAGCATTTT. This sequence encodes CASSLGRAGGRNQPQHF.

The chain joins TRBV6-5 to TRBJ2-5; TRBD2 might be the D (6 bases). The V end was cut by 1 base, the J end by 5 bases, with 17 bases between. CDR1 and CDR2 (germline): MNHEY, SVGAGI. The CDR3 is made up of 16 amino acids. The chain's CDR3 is CASSYYPSGTGETQYF. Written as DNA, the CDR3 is TGTGCCAGCAGTTACTACCCCTCTGGGACTGGGGAGACCCAGTACTTC.

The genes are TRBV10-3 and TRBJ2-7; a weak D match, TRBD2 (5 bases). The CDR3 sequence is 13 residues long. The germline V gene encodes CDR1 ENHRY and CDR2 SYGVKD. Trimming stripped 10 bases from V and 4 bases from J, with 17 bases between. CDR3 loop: CATMGVSRYEQYF. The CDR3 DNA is TGTGCCACCATGGGAGTTTCTCGGTACGAGCAGTACTTC.

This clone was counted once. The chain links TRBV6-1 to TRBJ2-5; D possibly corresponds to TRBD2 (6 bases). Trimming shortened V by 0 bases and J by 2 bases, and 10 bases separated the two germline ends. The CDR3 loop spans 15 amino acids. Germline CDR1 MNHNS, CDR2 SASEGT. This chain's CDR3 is CASSEALGGQETQYF. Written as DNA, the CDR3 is TGTGCCAGCAGTGAAGCCCTCGGAGGGCAAGAGACCCAGTACTTC.

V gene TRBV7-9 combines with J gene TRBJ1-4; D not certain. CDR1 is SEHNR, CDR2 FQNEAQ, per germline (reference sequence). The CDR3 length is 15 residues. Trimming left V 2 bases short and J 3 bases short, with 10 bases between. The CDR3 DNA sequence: TGTGCCAGCAGCTTATATTCCTCATCTAATGAAAAACTGTTTTTT. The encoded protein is CASSLYSSSNEKLFF.

CDR3 sequence (DNA): TGTGCCAGCAGCTTAGGTGGAGAAGACTATGGCTACACCTTC. Amino acids: CASSLGGEDYGYTF. This chain uses TRBV7-2 with TRBJ1-2, with D uncertain. Trimming took off 1 base at V and 3 bases at J, with 9 bases between the two ends. This CDR3 has 14 residues. The germline V gene has CDR1 SGHTA and CDR2 FQGNSA.

The DNA for the CDR3 is TGTGCCAGCAGTCGACAGGGGAGGTTAGGAAACACCATATATTTT. This codes for CASSRQGRLGNTIYF. This rearrangement joins TRBV6-5 to TRBJ1-3; 8 nucleotides agree with TRBD1. Germline V gene data show CDR1 as MNHEY and CDR2 as SVGAGI. The ends lost 5 bases at V and 4 bases at J; junction bases unmatched: 7. This CDR3 spans 15 amino acids.

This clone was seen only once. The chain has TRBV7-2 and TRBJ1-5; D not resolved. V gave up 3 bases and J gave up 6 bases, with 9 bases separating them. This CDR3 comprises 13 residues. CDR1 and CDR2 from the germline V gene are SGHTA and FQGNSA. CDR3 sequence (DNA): TGTGCCAGCAGCTTTCAAGTTGGTCAGCCCCAGCATTTT. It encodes CASSFQVGQPQHF.

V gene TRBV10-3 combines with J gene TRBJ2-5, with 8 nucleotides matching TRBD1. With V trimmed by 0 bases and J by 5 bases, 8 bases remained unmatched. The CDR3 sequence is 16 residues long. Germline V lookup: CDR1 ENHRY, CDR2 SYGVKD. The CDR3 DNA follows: TGTGCCATCAGTGAGTCGAGGCAGGGGGCCGGGGAGACCCAGTACTTC. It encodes CAISESRQGAGETQYF.

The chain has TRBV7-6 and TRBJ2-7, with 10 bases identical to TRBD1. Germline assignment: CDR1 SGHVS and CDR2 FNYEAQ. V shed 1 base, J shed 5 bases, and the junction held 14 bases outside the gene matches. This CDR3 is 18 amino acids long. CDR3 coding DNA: TGTGCCAGCAGCTTAGTAAGTGGCTTGACAGGGGGCTGGGACGAGCAGTACTTC. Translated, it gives CASSLVSGLTGGWDEQYF.

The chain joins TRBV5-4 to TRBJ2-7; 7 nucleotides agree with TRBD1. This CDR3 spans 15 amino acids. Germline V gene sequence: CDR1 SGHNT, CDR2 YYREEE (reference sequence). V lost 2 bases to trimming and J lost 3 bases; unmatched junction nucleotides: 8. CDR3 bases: TGTGCCAGCAGCTTACGGACAGGAATAGGCTACGAGCAGTACTTC. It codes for CASSLRTGIGYEQYF.

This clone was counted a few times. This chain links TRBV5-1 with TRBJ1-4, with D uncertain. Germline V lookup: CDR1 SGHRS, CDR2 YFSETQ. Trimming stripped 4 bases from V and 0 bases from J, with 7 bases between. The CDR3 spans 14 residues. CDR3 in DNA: TGCGCCAGCAGCCGCGATGCAACTAATGAAAAACTGTTTTTT. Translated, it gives CASSRDATNEKLFF.

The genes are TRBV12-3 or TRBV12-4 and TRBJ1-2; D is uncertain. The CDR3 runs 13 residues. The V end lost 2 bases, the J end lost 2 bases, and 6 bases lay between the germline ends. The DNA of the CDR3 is TGTGCCAGCAGTTTACTAGTAAACTATGGCTACACCTTC. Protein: CASSLLVNYGYTF.

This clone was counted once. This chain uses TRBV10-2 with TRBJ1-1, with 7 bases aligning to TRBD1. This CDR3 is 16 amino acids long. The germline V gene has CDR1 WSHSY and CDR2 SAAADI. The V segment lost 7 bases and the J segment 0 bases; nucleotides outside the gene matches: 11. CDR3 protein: CASKPGPGGLNTEAFF. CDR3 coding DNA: TGCGCCAGCAAACCCGGCCCAGGGGGGCTGAACACTGAAGCTTTCTTT.